Below are 2 T cell receptor beta chains sequenced from a single sample in a study of blood T cell repertoires in COVID-19 (dated by TCRdb to 2020 to 2021). Library preparation used the immunoSEQ multiplex PCR assay. The immuneACCESS repertoire file appears here via TCRdb, limited to in-frame rearrangements. These files lack a portion of the clones; in checked studies, under half of the deficit traces to unresolved V genes, and the cause of the others is not known. This sample comprises roughly 190,000 clones, around 87% of them detected only once. The ten largest clones capture roughly 7% of the sample. Sequenced: peripheral blood. The source is an elderly woman in a cohort sampled during active or convalescent COVID-19.

The rearrangement uses TRBV24-1 and TRBJ2-1, with 7 bases aligning to TRBD2. V dropped 4 bases and J dropped 5; count of bases not matched to a gene: 4. Germline CDR1 is KGHDR and CDR2 is SFDVKD. This CDR3 has 14 residues. CDR3 in DNA: TGTGCCACCAGTGAGGTGGGGGGGGACAATGAGCAGTTCTTC. Its translation is CATSEVGGDNEQFF.

The rearrangement links TRBV29-1 to TRBJ1-2, with D unresolved. CDR1 SQVTM and CDR2 ANQGSEA come from the germline V gene. The V and J ends lost 5 bases and 1 base respectively, with 17 bases between them. The CDR3 is 15 residues long. CDR3 nucleotides: TGCAGCGTTACCGGGGAATCGCGGAATAACTATGGCTACACCTTC. Its translation: CSVTGESRNNYGYTF.